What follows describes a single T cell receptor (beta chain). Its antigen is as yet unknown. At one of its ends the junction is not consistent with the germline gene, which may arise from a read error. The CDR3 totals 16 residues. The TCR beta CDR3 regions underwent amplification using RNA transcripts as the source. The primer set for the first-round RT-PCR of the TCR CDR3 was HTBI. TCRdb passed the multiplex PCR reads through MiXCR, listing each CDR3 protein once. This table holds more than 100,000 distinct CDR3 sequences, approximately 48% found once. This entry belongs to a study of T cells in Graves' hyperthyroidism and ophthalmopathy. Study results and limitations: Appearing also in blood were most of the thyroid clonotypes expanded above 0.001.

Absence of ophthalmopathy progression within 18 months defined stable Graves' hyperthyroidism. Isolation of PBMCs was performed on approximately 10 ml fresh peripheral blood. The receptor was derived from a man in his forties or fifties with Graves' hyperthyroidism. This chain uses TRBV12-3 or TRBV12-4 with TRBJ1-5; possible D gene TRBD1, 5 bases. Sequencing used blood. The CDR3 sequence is CASSPRGLLSNRPQHF. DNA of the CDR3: TGTGCCAGCAGTCCCCGGGGCCTCCTTAGCAATCGGCCCCAGCATTTT.